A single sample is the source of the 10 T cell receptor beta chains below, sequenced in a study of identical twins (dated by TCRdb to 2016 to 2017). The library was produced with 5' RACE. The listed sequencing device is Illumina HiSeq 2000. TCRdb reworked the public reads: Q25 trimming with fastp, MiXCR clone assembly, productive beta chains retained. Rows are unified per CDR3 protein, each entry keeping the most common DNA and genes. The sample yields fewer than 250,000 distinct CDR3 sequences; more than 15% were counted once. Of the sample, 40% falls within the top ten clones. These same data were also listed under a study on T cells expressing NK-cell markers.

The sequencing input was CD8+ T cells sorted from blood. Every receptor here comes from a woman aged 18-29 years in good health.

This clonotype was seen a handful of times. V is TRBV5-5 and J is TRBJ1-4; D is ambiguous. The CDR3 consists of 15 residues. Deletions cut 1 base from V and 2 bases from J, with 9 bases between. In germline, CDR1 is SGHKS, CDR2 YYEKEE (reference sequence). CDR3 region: CASSLRGNTNEKLFF. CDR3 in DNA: TGTGCCAGCAGCTTGCGGGGAAACACTAATGAAAAACTGTTTTTT. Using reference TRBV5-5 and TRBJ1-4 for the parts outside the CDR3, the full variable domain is DAGVTQSPTHLIKTRGQQVTLRCSPISGHKSVSWYQQVLGQGPQFIFQYYEKEERGRGNFPDRFSARQFPNYSSELNVNALLLGDSALYLCASSLRGNTNEKLFFGSGTQLSVL.

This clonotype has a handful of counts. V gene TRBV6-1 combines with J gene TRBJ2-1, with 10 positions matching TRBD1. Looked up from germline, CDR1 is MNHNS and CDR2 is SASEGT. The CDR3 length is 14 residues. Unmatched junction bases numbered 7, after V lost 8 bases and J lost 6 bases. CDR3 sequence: CASSGDRGINEQFF. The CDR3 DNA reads TGTGCCAGCTCCGGGGACAGGGGCATCAATGAGCAGTTCTTC.

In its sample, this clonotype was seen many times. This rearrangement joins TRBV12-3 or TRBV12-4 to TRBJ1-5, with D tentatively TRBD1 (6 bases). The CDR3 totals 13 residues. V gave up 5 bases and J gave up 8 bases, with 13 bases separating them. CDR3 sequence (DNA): TGTGCCAGCAGTCACAGGGAGGTAAAGCCCCAGCATTTT. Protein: CASSHREVKPQHF.

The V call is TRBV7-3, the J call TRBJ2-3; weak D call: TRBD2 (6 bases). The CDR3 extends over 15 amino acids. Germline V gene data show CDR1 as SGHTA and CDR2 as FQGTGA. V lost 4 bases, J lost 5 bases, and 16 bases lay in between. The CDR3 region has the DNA TGTGCCAGCAGCTCCACCGGGCGGGGCGGAGATACGCAGTATTTT. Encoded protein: CASSSTGRGGDTQYF.

In nucleotides, the CDR3 is TGTGCCAGCAGTTACTCCAGGGACAGCATGAACACTGAAGCTTTCTTT. Translated, it gives CASSYSRDSMNTEAFF. This sequence joins TRBV6-2 or TRBV6-3 and TRBJ1-1; 7 bases are a match to TRBD1. After removal of 0 bases from V and 0 bases from J, the junction contained 4 bases not matched to a gene. This CDR3 comprises 16 residues. Germline loops: CDR1 MNHEY, CDR2 SVGEGT.

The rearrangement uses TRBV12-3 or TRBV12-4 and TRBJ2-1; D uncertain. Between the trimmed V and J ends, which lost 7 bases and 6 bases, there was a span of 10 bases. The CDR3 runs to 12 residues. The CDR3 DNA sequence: TGTGCCAGCACCAACAGCCCCAATGAGCAGTTCTTC. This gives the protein CASTNSPNEQFF.

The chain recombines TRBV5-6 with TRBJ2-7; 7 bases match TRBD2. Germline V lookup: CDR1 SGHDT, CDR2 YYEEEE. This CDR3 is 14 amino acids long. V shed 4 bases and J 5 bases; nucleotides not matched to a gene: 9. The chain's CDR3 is CASSPGLVDHEQYF. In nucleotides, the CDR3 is TGTGCCAGCAGCCCAGGACTAGTTGATCACGAGCAGTACTTC.

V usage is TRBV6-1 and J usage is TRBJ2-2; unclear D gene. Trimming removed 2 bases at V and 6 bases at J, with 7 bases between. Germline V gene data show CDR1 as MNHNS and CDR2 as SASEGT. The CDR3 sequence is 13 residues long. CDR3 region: CASSELSAGELFF. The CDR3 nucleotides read TGTGCCAGCAGTGAACTGAGCGCCGGGGAGCTGTTTTTT.

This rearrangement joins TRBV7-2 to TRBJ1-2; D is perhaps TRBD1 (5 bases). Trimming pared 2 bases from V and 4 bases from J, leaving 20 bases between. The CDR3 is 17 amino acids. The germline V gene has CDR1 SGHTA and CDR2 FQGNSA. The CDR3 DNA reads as TGTGCCAGCAGCTTACCCTTATCAAGACAGCCGAGCTATGGCTACACCTTC. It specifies CASSLPLSRQPSYGYTF. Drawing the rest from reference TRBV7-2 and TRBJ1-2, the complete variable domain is GAGVSQSPSNKVTEKGKDVELRCDPISGHTALYWYRQSLGQGLEFLIYFQGNSAPDKSGLPSDRFSAERTGGSVSTLTIQRTQQEDSAVYLCASSLPLSRQPSYGYTFGSGTRLTVV.

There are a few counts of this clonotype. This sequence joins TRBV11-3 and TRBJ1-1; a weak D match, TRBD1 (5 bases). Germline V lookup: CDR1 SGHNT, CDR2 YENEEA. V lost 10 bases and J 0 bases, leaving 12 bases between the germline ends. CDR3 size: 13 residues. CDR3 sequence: CATRGRVNTEAFF. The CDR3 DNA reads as TGTGCCACCCGGGGGAGGGTGAACACTGAAGCTTTCTTT.